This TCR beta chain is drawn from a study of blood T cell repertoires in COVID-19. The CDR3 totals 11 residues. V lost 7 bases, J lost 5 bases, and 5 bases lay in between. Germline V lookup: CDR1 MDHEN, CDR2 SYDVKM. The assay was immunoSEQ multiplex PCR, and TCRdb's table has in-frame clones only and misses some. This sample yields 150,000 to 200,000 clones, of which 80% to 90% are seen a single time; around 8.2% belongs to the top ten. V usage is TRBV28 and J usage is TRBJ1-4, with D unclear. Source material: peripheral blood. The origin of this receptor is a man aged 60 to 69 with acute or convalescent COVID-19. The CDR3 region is CASTRNEKLFF. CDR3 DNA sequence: TGTGCCAGCACCCGGAATGAAAAACTGTTTTTT.